This T cell receptor beta chain was found in a study of blood T cell repertoires in COVID-19. The Seattle patients, enrolled during active infection, were followed longitudinally. The repertoire was sequenced with immunoSEQ multiplex PCR; TCRdb's copy has only in-frame clones and lacks some. The sample carries roughly 100,000 clones, roughly nine tenths recorded once. CDR1 is GTSNPN and CDR2 is SVGIG in the germline V gene (reference sequence). The CDR3 runs 15 residues. Trimming shortened V by 3 bases and J by 8 bases, and 17 bases separated the two germline ends. Sequencing was carried out using peripheral blood. The V gene is TRBV30, the J gene TRBJ1-6, with D tentatively TRBD1 (5 bases). The source of this sequence is a woman aged 50 to 60 with COVID-19, enrolled during active disease. CDR3 DNA: TGTGCCTGGAGGGGGGATGGGACTCACTATTCACCCCTCCACTTT. It specifies CAWRGDGTHYSPLHF.